These 32 T cell receptor beta chains originate from one sample sequenced in a study of Graves' ophthalmopathy and Graves' hyperthyroidism. CDR3 regions of TCR beta were amplified from RNA transcripts. RT-PCR in the first round used HTBI primers; a second-round multiplex PCR followed. TCRdb redid the calling of the multiplex PCR reads with MiXCR, one entry per CDR3 protein. The repertoire has 620,000 or so distinct CDR3 sequences, 20% to 25% of them found once; the top ten carry around 6.5%. Sequencing was carried out using peripheral blood. The receptors here all came from a woman between 18 and 29 years old with stable Graves' hyperthyroidism. Some clones in this sample may be carry-over from other donors' samples.

This clonotype was detected once. This chain uses TRBV20-1 with TRBJ2-5, with 10 bases matching TRBD1. Germline CDR1 DFQATT, CDR2 SNEGSKA (reference sequence). The CDR3 is 15 amino acids. V lost 0 bases to trimming and J lost 5 bases; unmatched junction nucleotides: 6. DNA of the CDR3: TGCAGTGCTAGAGATTGGACAGGGGGAGGGGAGACCCAGTACTTC. Encoded protein: CSARDWTGGGETQYF.

This clonotype came up many times. J is TRBJ2-2 and V is TRBV7-3; D remains ambiguous. The germline V gene has CDR1 SGHTA and CDR2 FQGTGA. The V and J ends lost 6 bases and 0 bases respectively, with 14 bases between them. CDR3 length equals 16 residues. CDR3 coding DNA: TGTGCCAGCAGGCCTACAGAGAACGCGAACACCGGGGAGCTGTTTTTT. Its translation: CASRPTENANTGELFF.

This clonotype came up many times. V gene TRBV13 combines with J gene TRBJ1-3, with a possible D match to TRBD1 (5 bases). Germline CDR1 is PRHDT and CDR2 is FYEKMQ (reference sequence). V lost 2 bases and J 4 bases, leaving 9 bases between the germline ends. The CDR3 spans 14 residues. DNA for the CDR3: TGTGCCAGCAGCTTACGGCAGGGCGGAAACACCATATATTTT. Encoded protein: CASSLRQGGNTIYF.

The V and J genes are TRBV5-1 and TRBJ1-2; 7 nucleotides match TRBD1. This CDR3 is 12 amino acids long. The ends lost 3 bases at V and 7 bases at J; junction bases unmatched: 3. CDR1 SGHRS and CDR2 YFSETQ come from the germline V gene. The CDR3 bases are TGCGCCAGCAGCTGGGACAGTCGTGGCTACACCTTC. It is translated as CASSWDSRGYTF.

This clonotype was counted a few times. Compared with germline, one end of the junction differs, possibly owing to a read error. The chain couples TRBV4-2 to TRBJ1-5; D gene uncertain. CDR3 length: 15 amino acids. Germline V gene data show CDR1 as LGHNA and CDR2 as YNFKEQ. The DNA of the CDR3 is TGTGCCAACAGCCAAGAGCAGGCTAATTATCAGCCCCAGCATTTT. As protein: CANSQEQANYQPQHF.

This clonotype occurred once. The J gene is TRBJ2-7, the V gene TRBV20-1; D possibly corresponds to TRBD2 (6 bases). The length of the CDR3 is 14 residues. The V and J ends lost 6 bases and 2 bases respectively, with 17 bases between them. The germline CDR1 and CDR2 sequences are DFQATT and SNEGSKA (reference sequence). The CDR3 reads CSAVPGLRTYEQYF. CDR3 bases: TGCAGTGCGGTGCCGGGACTCCGAACCTACGAGCAGTACTTC.

V gene TRBV27 combines with J gene TRBJ1-2, with TRBD1 matching 8 bases. This CDR3 spans 14 amino acids. Germline V CDR1 and CDR2: MNHEY, SMNVEV (reference sequence). Trimming removed 6 bases from V and 5 bases from J; junction bases left unmatched: 8. CDR3 nucleotides: TGTGCCAGCAGACCCAGGGGGCGTGCGTATGGCTACACCTTC. It translates to CASRPRGRAYGYTF.

This clonotype has at least ten counts. The chain couples TRBV15 to TRBJ2-5, with TRBD2 identical over 11 bases. CDR3 length: 15 amino acids. The V segment lost 3 bases and the J segment 3 bases; nucleotides outside the gene matches: 3. Germline loops: CDR1 LNHNV, CDR2 YYDKDF (reference sequence). This chain's CDR3 is CATSSLLAGEETQYF. The CDR3 DNA sequence: TGTGCCACCAGCAGCCTACTAGCGGGGGAAGAGACCCAGTACTTC. The full variable domain, its missing parts supplied by reference TRBV15 and TRBJ2-5, is DAMVIQNPRYQVTQFGKPVTLSCSQTLNHNVMYWYQQKSSQAPKLLFHYYDKDFNNEADTPDNFQSRRPNTSFCFLDIRSPGLGDTAMYLCATSSLLAGEETQYFGPGTRLLVL.

This clonotype was counted ten times or more. The chain recombines TRBV27 with TRBJ1-2; D is possibly TRBD1 (5 bases). The CDR3 runs 15 residues. The germline V gene encodes CDR1 MNHEY and CDR2 SMNVEV (reference sequence). The V end was cut by 1 base, the J end by 1 base, with 10 bases between. CDR3 in DNA: TGTGCCAGCAGTTTATTTGGTCAGGGTAACTATGGCTACACCTTC. Translated: CASSLFGQGNYGYTF.

This clonotype was observed many times. One junction end does not reproduce the germline sequence, and a read error may be involved. V gene TRBV7-2 combines with J gene TRBJ1-2, with D unclear. In germline, CDR1 is SGHTA, CDR2 FQGNSA. This CDR3 is built from 13 residues. The CDR3 nucleotides are TGTGCCAGCAGCTCGGTCGCTAACTATGGCTGCACCTTC. It encodes CASSSVANYGCTF.

V is TRBV15 and J is TRBJ1-1; no definite D call. CDR1 is LNHNV, CDR2 YYDKDF, per germline (reference sequence). This CDR3 spans 17 amino acids. Between the trimmed V and J ends, which lost 0 bases and 0 bases, there was a span of 14 bases. The CDR3 protein is CATSRDLQGPMNTEAFF. The CDR3 nucleotides are TGTGCCACCAGCAGAGATCTACAAGGACCAATGAACACTGAAGCTTTCTTT.

V gene TRBV12-3 or TRBV12-4 combines with J gene TRBJ1-3, with D tentatively TRBD1 (5 bases). The length of the CDR3 is 14 residues. The ends were cut back, 7 bases at V and 4 bases at J, with 14 bases in the middle. CDR3 sequence: CASMRGDYGNTIYF. The CDR3 DNA sequence: TGTGCCAGCATGCGAGGGGACTACGGAAACACCATATATTTT.

Ten or more counts support this clonotype. This rearrangement joins TRBV28 to TRBJ2-5; 9 bases are shared with TRBD2. The CDR3 runs to 14 residues. The V segment lost 8 bases and the J segment 4 bases; nucleotides outside the gene matches: 8. The germline V gene encodes CDR1 MDHEN and CDR2 SYDVKM. The CDR3 sequence: CASDAGGPPETQYF. The DNA for the CDR3 is TGTGCCAGCGACGCGGGGGGGCCTCCAGAGACCCAGTACTTC.

About this clonotype itself: A clone one base away is much larger, so this may be a read error. V gene TRBV20-1 combines with J gene TRBJ2-7; the D gene is possibly TRBD1 (5 bases). The germline CDR1 and CDR2 sequences are DFQATT and SNEGSKA (reference sequence). The CDR3 spans 15 residues. The CDR3 DNA follows: TGCAGTGCTAGAGATCCCACGCAGGGCTCCTACGAGCAGTGCTTC. It codes for CSARDPTQGSYEQCF.

This clonotype came up many times. V is TRBV28 and J is TRBJ2-7; TRBD2 aligns across 10 bases. The CDR3 is 15 residues long. CDR1 is MDHEN, CDR2 SYDVKM, per germline. The J segment lost 3 bases and the V segment lost 6 bases, leaving 8 bases of the junction unmatched. The CDR3 nucleotides are TGTGCCAGCAGACAGCCGGGACTAGCGTTCTACGAGCAGTACTTC. Its translation: CASRQPGLAFYEQYF. The full variable domain, with the rest looked up from reference TRBV28 and TRBJ2-7, is DVKVTQSSRYLVKRTGEKVFLECVQDMDHENMFWYRQDPGLGLRLIYFSYDVKMKEKGDIPEGYSVSREKKERFSLILESASTNQTSMYLCASRQPGLAFYEQYFGPGTRLTVT.

The sample holds many counts of this clonotype. This chain links TRBV6-1 with TRBJ2-2; no firm D call. The length of the CDR3 is 13 residues. V was trimmed by 5 bases and J by 2 bases, leaving 6 bases between them. The germline V gene encodes CDR1 MNHNS and CDR2 SASEGT. The CDR3: CASSPHNTGELFF. The CDR3 DNA reads as TGTGCCAGCAGTCCCCATAACACCGGGGAGCTGTTTTTT.

This clonotype has a count of ten or more. The J gene is TRBJ2-5, the V gene TRBV25-1; TRBD1 agrees at 10 bases. Germline values: CDR1 MGHDK, CDR2 SYGVNS. The ends lost 6 bases at V and 5 bases at J; junction bases unmatched: 18. The CDR3 totals 18 residues. CDR3 DNA sequence: TGTGCCAGCAGCGAGTTACCCGGGACAGGGGTATTTCGGGAGACCCAGTACTTC. It yields the protein CASSELPGTGVFRETQYF.

This clonotype appeared many times. The chain recombines TRBV6-1 with TRBJ1-5; D call uncertain. Trimming pared 4 bases from V and 1 base from J, leaving 5 bases between. This CDR3 is built from 13 residues. CDR1 and CDR2 (germline): MNHNS, SASEGT. The CDR3 loop is CASSVQSNQPQHF. DNA of the CDR3: TGTGCCAGCAGTGTACAGAGCAATCAGCCCCAGCATTTT.

This clonotype was observed at least ten times. The chain joins TRBV5-1 to TRBJ2-7; D ambiguous. Germline V gives CDR1 SGHRS, CDR2 YFSETQ. The CDR3 contains 14 residues. The germline V and J ends were trimmed by 4 bases and 2 bases, with 13 bases remaining between them. DNA for the CDR3: TGCGCCAGCAGCCACCCACAAAACACCTACGAGCAGTACTTC. Translation: CASSHPQNTYEQYF.

The sample holds a few counts of this clonotype. The chain couples TRBV12-3 or TRBV12-4 to TRBJ2-7, with D possibly being TRBD1 (5 bases). CDR3 length: 15 residues. V shed 6 bases and J shed 0 bases, with 15 bases lying between them. The CDR3 coding sequence is TGTGCCAGCAGCCCTGACAGAATTAGCTCCTACGAGCAGTACTTC. This gives the protein CASSPDRISSYEQYF.

This clonotype was seen repeatedly, ten times or more. The chain links TRBV2 to TRBJ2-3, with TRBD2 matching 7 bases. CDR1 is SNHLY, CDR2 FYNNEI, per germline. The CDR3 loop spans 13 amino acids. Trimming cost V 4 bases and J 6 bases; bases outside gene matches: 4. The CDR3 reads CASSGGLVDTQYF. In nucleotides, the CDR3 is TGTGCCAGCAGTGGCGGACTAGTTGATACGCAGTATTTT.

V is TRBV12-3 or TRBV12-4 and J is TRBJ1-2, with D unclear. The germline V and J ends were trimmed by 2 bases and 3 bases, with 7 bases remaining between them. The CDR3 has 13 amino acids. In nucleotides, the CDR3 is TGTGCCAGCAGTTTACTGATTTACTATGGCTACACCTTC. It encodes CASSLLIYYGYTF.

The rearrangement uses TRBV4-2 and TRBJ2-7; the D is unclear. V was shortened by 0 bases and J by 2 bases, with 11 bases between the two germline ends. Germline V gene data show CDR1 as LGHNA and CDR2 as YNFKEQ. The CDR3 loop spans 15 amino acids. CDR3: CASSQEDPGPYEQYF. The CDR3 nucleotides are TGTGCCAGCAGCCAAGAAGATCCCGGCCCCTACGAGCAGTACTTC.

The V gene is TRBV4-1, the J gene TRBJ1-2; 10 bases map to TRBD1. The germline V gene has CDR1 MGHRA and CDR2 YSYEKL. V lost 3 bases to trimming and J lost 4 bases; unmatched junction nucleotides: 8. This CDR3 has 16 residues. CDR3 amino acids: CASSQEGTGESYGYTF. CDR3 sequence (DNA): TGCGCCAGCAGCCAGGAAGGGACAGGGGAAAGCTATGGCTACACCTTC.

This clonotype was seen many times. V and J are TRBV20-1 and TRBJ2-5; the match to TRBD2 covers 11 bases. This CDR3 comprises 17 residues. CDR1 and CDR2 from the germline V gene are DFQATT and SNEGSKA (reference sequence). V shed 0 bases, J shed 5 bases, and the junction held 11 bases outside the gene matches. In nucleotides, the CDR3 is TGCAGTGCTAGAGACGAACGGACTAGCGGGCCCCTGGAGACCCAGTACTTC. This codes for CSARDERTSGPLETQYF.

This clonotype came up many times. The chain combines TRBV11-2 with TRBJ1-5, with D possibly TRBD1 on 5 matching bases. This CDR3 is built from 16 residues. Trimming removed 0 bases from V and 7 bases from J, with 16 bases in between. Looked up from germline, CDR1 is SGHAT and CDR2 is FQNNGV. CDR3 DNA sequence: TGTGCCAGCAGCTTAGAGGGACTCCTATCATTACAGCCCCAGCATTTT. As protein: CASSLEGLLSLQPQHF.

This clonotype was detected ten times or more. The V call is TRBV13, the J call TRBJ1-1, with no clear D. Looked up from germline, CDR1 is PRHDT and CDR2 is FYEKMQ (reference sequence). This CDR3 comprises 13 residues. The CDR3 DNA sequence: TGTGCTTCGGCGCGGGTGGCGGACACTGAAGCTTTCTTT. Protein: CASARVADTEAFF. Combining the CDR3 with reference TRBV13 and TRBJ1-1 gives the whole variable domain AAGVIQSPRHLIKEKRETATLKCYPIPRHDTVYWYQQGPGQDPQFLISFYEKMQSDKGSIPDRFSAQQFSDYHSELNMSSLELGDSALYFCASARVADTEAFFGQGTRLTVV.

J is TRBJ1-1 and V is TRBV5-6; tentative D call: TRBD1 (5 bases). The V and J ends lost 4 bases and 5 bases respectively, with 12 bases between them. Germline lookup yields CDR1 SGHDT and CDR2 YYEEEE. This CDR3 comprises 13 residues. CDR3 amino acids: CASSLGTSTEAFF. The CDR3 region has the DNA TGTGCCAGCAGCCTAGGGACGTCTACTGAAGCTTTCTTT.

This clonotype was observed a handful of times. The V gene is TRBV7-2, the J gene TRBJ2-2, with 9 nucleotides matching TRBD2. This CDR3 is 16 amino acids long. CDR1 is SGHTA and CDR2 is FQGNSA in the germline V gene. V lost 5 bases and J lost 2; bases outside the gene matches: 6. CDR3 in amino acids: CASSPNSGRNTGELFF. The CDR3, as DNA: TGTGCCAGCAGCCCTAATAGCGGGAGAAACACCGGGGAGCTGTTTTTT.

Comments on this clonotype: A much larger clone differs by one base, so this may be a read error. The V and J genes are TRBV20-1 and TRBJ2-7; D unresolved. This CDR3 has 14 amino acids. The germline gives CDR1 DFQATT, CDR2 SNEGSKA (reference sequence). V was pared by 4 bases and J by 3 bases, with 16 bases between. The CDR3 is CSANPESLCYEQYF. The CDR3 DNA reads TGCAGTGCTAACCCCGAGAGCTTATGCTACGAGCAGTACTTC.

Remarks on this clonotype: As the CDR3 is not closed by the conserved phenylalanine or tryptophan, this likely results from a read error. This chain joins TRBV12-3 or TRBV12-4 and TRBJ2-2; 8 bases map to TRBD1. Trimming took 6 bases from V and 6 from J; bases not matched to a gene: 12. The CDR3 is 16 amino acids. The CDR3 is CASSHIKGQGSGELFL. In DNA, the CDR3 is TGTGCCAGCAGCCATATAAAAGGACAGGGTTCCGGGGAGCTGTTTTTG.

This clonotype showed up many times. The V gene is TRBV27, the J gene TRBJ2-7; TRBD1 aligns across 9 bases. The V and J ends lost 4 bases and 0 bases, in that order; junction bases with no gene match: 1. Germline V gives CDR1 MNHEY, CDR2 SMNVEV (reference sequence). The CDR3 is 14 amino acids. CDR3 sequence reads: CASSWDRASYEQYF. The DNA for the CDR3 is TGTGCCAGCAGTTGGGACAGGGCCTCCTACGAGCAGTACTTC.